Shown below are 10 T cell receptor beta chains from a single sample sequenced in a study of CD8 T cells in ankylosing spondylitis. MiXCR, applied by TCRdb to the 5' RACE reads, yields one record per CDR3 protein. This table has 100,000 to 150,000 distinct CDR3 sequences, 7% to 10% appearing once. The specimen was blood, either unsorted or a sorted T cell fraction (not recorded which). The receptors were gathered from a male donor with ankylosing spondylitis or in good health (not recorded which).

This clonotype has at least ten counts. The chain is built from TRBV7-8 and TRBJ2-5; a weak D match, TRBD2 (6 bases). Deletions cut 6 bases from V and 2 bases from J, with 10 bases between. CDR1 SGHVS and CDR2 FQNEAQ come from the germline V gene. The CDR3 length is 13 residues. The CDR3 DNA is TGTGCCAGCAGATGGAGGGCACAAGAGACCCAGTACTTC. It specifies CASRWRAQETQYF. The full variable domain, rest sourced from reference TRBV7-8 and TRBJ2-5, is GAGVSQSPRYKVAKRGQDVALRCDPISGHVSLFWYQQALGQGPEFLTYFQNEAQLDKSGLPSDRFFAERPEGSVSTLKIQRTQQEDSAVYLCASRWRAQETQYFGPGTRLLVL.

V and J are TRBV6-2 or TRBV6-3 and TRBJ2-2, with 7 bases fitting TRBD1. CDR3 length equals 15 residues. Germline V gives CDR1 MNHEY, CDR2 SVGEGT. After removal of 8 bases from V and 3 bases from J, the junction contained 9 bases not matched to a gene. CDR3 amino acids: CASGQGESHTGELFF. The CDR3, as DNA: TGTGCCAGCGGCCAGGGGGAGAGCCACACCGGGGAGCTGTTTTTT.

The table lists this clonotype with many counts. This sequence joins TRBV5-1 and TRBJ2-2; the D gene is possibly TRBD2 (5 bases). Germline CDR1 is SGHRS and CDR2 is YFSETQ. This CDR3 contains 15 residues. Trimming left V 0 bases short and J 4 bases short, with 10 bases between. The CDR3 region is CASSLDVRVTGELFF. The DNA of the CDR3 is TGCGCCAGCAGCTTGGACGTGCGGGTCACCGGGGAGCTGTTTTTT.

This clonotype was observed at least ten times. In nucleotides, the CDR3 is TGTGCCAGCAGCCCTGGACTATTTGAAGAGACCCAGTACTTC. Translated, it gives CASSPGLFEETQYF. The chain carries TRBV5-5 and TRBJ2-5; tentative D call: TRBD2 (6 bases). CDR1 is SGHKS and CDR2 is YYEKEE in the germline V gene (reference sequence). The CDR3 loop spans 14 amino acids. V shed 4 bases and J shed 3 bases, with 13 bases lying between them. The variable domain in full, completed from reference TRBV5-5 and TRBJ2-5, reads DAGVTQSPTHLIKTRGQQVTLRCSPISGHKSVSWYQQVLGQGPQFIFQYYEKEERGRGNFPDRFSARQFPNYSSELNVNALLLGDSALYLCASSPGLFEETQYFGPGTRLLVL.

This clonotype has ten or more counts. V is TRBV7-9 and J is TRBJ2-2; D unresolved. CDR3 length equals 14 residues. V was trimmed by 1 base and J by 4 bases, leaving 7 bases between them. CDR1 and CDR2 from the germline V gene are SEHNR and FQNEAQ (reference sequence). The CDR3 DNA follows: TGTGCCAGCAGCTTAGTCTTGTCCACCGGGGAGCTGTTTTTT. As protein: CASSLVLSTGELFF.

This clonotype has ten or more counts. The chain joins TRBV5-1 to TRBJ2-7; D may be TRBD2 (5 bases). The germline V gene encodes CDR1 SGHRS and CDR2 YFSETQ. The CDR3 consists of 15 residues. Trimming left V 0 bases short and J 3 bases short, with 13 bases between. The CDR3 loop is CASSLGREQIYEQYF. The CDR3 DNA reads TGCGCCAGCAGCTTGGGTAGGGAGCAGATCTACGAGCAGTACTTC.

This clonotype was seen ten or more times. V and J are TRBV5-6 and TRBJ1-2; 7 bases map to TRBD1. V lost 0 bases, J lost 7 bases, and 9 bases stayed unmatched. The germline gives CDR1 SGHDT, CDR2 YYEEEE. The CDR3 loop spans 15 amino acids. The CDR3: CASSLAEIGGVGYTF. Written as DNA, the CDR3 is TGTGCCAGCAGCTTGGCCGAGATAGGGGGCGTTGGCTACACCTTC.

The table lists this clonotype with a count of one. This rearrangement joins TRBV16 to TRBJ2-2, with unresolved D. Trimming stripped 4 bases from V and 4 bases from J, with 7 bases between. Germline CDR1 is KGHSY and CDR2 is FQNENV. This CDR3 has 13 residues. In DNA, the CDR3 is TGTGCCAGCAGCCCACAGATCACCGGGGAGCTGTTTTTT. It codes for CASSPQITGELFF.

This clonotype was seen repeatedly, ten times or more. This sequence joins TRBV7-6 and TRBJ2-2; D call uncertain. Looked up from germline, CDR1 is SGHVS and CDR2 is FNYEAQ. The CDR3 loop spans 18 amino acids. V was clipped by 2 bases and J by 2 bases, with 18 bases between them. The CDR3 reads CASSLLASAALNTGELFF. CDR3 nucleotides: TGTGCCAGCAGCTTATTGGCGTCAGCTGCATTAAACACCGGGGAGCTGTTTTTT.

This clonotype was observed a few times. V and J are TRBV20-1 and TRBJ2-1, with TRBD2 identical over 10 bases. Germline CDR1 and CDR2: DFQATT and SNEGSKA (reference sequence). Losses at the gene ends were 3 bases for V and 8 bases for J; bases not matched to a gene: 10. This CDR3 region has 15 residues. The CDR3 here is CSARFSSGRPYEQFF. The CDR3 nucleotides are TGCAGTGCTAGGTTTAGTAGCGGGAGGCCCTATGAGCAGTTCTTC.